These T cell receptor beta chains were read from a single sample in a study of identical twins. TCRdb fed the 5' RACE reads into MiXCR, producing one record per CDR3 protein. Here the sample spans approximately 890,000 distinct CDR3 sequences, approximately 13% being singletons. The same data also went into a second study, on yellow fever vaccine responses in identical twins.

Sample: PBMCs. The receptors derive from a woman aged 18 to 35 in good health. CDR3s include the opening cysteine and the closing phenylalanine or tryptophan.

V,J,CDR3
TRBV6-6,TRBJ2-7,CASSYTAYEQYF
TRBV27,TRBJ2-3,CASSLNPQSVSNF
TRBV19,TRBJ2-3,CASSIGAASTDTQYF
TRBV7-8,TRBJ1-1,CASSLEAHLNTEAFF
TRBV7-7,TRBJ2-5,CASSSRSQETQYF
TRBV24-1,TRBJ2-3,CATRRTETDTQYF
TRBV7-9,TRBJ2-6,CASSFTLSSGANVLTF
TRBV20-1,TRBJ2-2,CSASWGAEPGELFF
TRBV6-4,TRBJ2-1,CASSQQTGVSYNEQFF
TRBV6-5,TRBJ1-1,CASSYGTAKNTEAFF
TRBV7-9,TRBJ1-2,CASSLREIPIYGYTF
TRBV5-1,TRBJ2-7,CASSFSGGAYEQYF
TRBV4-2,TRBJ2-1,CASSQDPDRNNEQFF
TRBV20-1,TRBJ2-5,CSAQGRGRQETQYF
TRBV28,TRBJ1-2,CASSGEGWRAYGYTF